This record looks at one TCR beta chain sequence and its context. The protocol was immunoSEQ multiplex PCR, while the TCRdb copy is restricted to in-frame clones and leaves out a portion. The sample has about 130,000 clones, approximately 80% seen once; the top ten hold about 6%. The data were taken from a study of blood T cell repertoires in COVID-19. Overall study: Sources were T cells, B-cell-depleted T cells, or PBMCs; the material itself was cDNA or gDNA.

V was shortened by 2 bases and J by 2 bases, with 10 bases between the two germline ends. CDR3 size: 14 residues. Germline V gene sequence: CDR1 SGHAT, CDR2 FQDESV (reference sequence). Individuals drawn from approximately 22 US areas were about 18 to 100 years old. Cohort assignment relied on participant-reported clinical history. The material sequenced was PBMCs or T cells enriched from blood (not recorded which). This clonotype was obtained from a woman aged 45 to 65 who had recovered from COVID-19. J is TRBJ2-7 and V is TRBV11-1; the D gene is possibly TRBD2 (6 bases). CDR3 in DNA: TGTGCCAGCAGCTTACTCGGGGGTACCTACGAGCAGTACTTC. Protein: CASSLLGGTYEQYF.